A selection of T cell receptor beta chains follows, all from one sample in a study of post-analysis software for immune sequencing data. TCRdb reprocessed the PCR reads with MiXCR, giving one entry per CDR3 protein. The sample records about 680,000 distinct CDR3 sequences, over 45% being singletons. The sample comprised blood. The receptors shown here come from a girl aged 2-10 years with multiple sclerosis. The CDR3 runs from the conserved cysteine through the conserved F or W. Each record gives: J gene, clone size, V gene, D gene, CDR3 protein, CDR3 DNA. D genes are given only for firm matches. Clone size appears in some rows only: once, few, many, or a class for an expanded clone.

TRBJ2-7 few TRBV7-2 TRBD2 CASSLAGGPDEQYF TGTGCCAGCAGCTTAGCGGGAGGGCCTGACGAGCAGTACTTC
TRBJ2-1 NA TRBV20-1 NA CSANNGPIYNEQFF TGCAGTGCTAATAACGGGCCGATCTACAATGAGCAGTTCTTC
TRBJ1-1 NA TRBV20-1 TRBD1 CSARDPGDRGTFF TGCAGTGCTAGAGATCCCGGGGACAGGGGAACTTTCTTT
TRBJ2-5 few TRBV29-1 NA CSVRGTGGYQETQYF TGCAGCGTGCGGGGGACAGGAGGGTACCAAGAGACCCAGTACTTC
TRBJ2-1 NA TRBV25-1 TRBD1 CASSDKTGQVTYNEQFF TGTGCCAGCAGTGACAAAACGGGACAGGTGACCTACAATGAGCAGTTCTTC
TRBJ1-2 few TRBV14 NA CASSQDRYYGYTF TGTGCCAGCAGCCAAGATCGCTACTATGGCTACACCTTC
TRBJ2-7 few TRBV11-2 TRBD1 CASSPTGGGEQYF TGTGCCAGCAGTCCGACAGGGGGCGGTGAGCAGTACTTC
TRBJ2-1 NA TRBV2 NA CASSPPEKRHNEQFF TGTGCCAGCAGCCCCCCGGAGAAGCGCCACAATGAGCAGTTCTTC
TRBJ2-5 few TRBV24-1 NA CATSAAETQYF TGTGCCACCAGTGCGGCTGAGACCCAGTACTTC
TRBJ2-7 few TRBV7-2 NA CASSFATLTYEQYF TGTGCCAGCAGCTTCGCCACTCTTACCTACGAGCAGTACTTC
TRBJ1-3 few TRBV12-3/TRBV12-4 NA CASRSRLFSGNTIYF TGTGCCAGCAGGTCGCGGCTTTTCTCTGGAAACACCATATATTTT
TRBJ2-1 once TRBV6-6 TRBD2 CASSLSGRGSEQFF TGTGCCAGCAGTTTGAGCGGGAGGGGGTCTGAGCAGTTCTTC